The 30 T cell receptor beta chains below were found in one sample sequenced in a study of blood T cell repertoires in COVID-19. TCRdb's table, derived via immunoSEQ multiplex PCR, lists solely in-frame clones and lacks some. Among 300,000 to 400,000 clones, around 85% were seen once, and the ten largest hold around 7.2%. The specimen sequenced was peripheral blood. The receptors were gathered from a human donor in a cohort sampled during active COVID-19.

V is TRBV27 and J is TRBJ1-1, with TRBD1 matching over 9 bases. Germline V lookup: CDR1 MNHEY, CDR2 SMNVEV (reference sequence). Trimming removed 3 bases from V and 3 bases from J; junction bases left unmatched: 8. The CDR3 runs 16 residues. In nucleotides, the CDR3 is TGTGCCAGCAGTTTTACAGGGGGCGGTTGGCACACTGAAGCTTTCTTT. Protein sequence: CASSFTGGGWHTEAFF.

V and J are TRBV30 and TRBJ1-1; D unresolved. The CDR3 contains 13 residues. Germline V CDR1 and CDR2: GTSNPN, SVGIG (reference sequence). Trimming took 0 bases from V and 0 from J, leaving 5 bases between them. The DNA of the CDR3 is TGTGCCTGGAGTGTAGAGATGAACACTGAAGCTTTCTTT. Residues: CAWSVEMNTEAFF.

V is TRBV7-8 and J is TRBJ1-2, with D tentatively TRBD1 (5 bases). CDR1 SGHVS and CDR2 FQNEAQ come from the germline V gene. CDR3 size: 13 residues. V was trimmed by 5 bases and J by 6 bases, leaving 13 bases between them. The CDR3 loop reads CASSPQGLNGYTF. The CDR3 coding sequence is TGTGCCAGCAGCCCCCAGGGTTTGAATGGCTACACCTTC.

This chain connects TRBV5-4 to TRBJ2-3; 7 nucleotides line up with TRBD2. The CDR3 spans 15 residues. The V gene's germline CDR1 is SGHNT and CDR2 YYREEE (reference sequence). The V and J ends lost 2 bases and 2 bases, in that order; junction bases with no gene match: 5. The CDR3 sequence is CASSFGGGITDTQYF. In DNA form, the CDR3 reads TGTGCCAGCAGCTTTGGGGGGGGGATCACAGATACGCAGTATTTT.

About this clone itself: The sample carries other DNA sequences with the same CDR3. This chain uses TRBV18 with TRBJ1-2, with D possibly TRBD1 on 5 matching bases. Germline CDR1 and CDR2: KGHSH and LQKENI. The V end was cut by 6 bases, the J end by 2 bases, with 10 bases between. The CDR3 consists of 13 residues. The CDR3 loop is CASSPTGNYGYTF. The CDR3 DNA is TGTGCCAGCTCCCCTACAGGAAACTATGGCTACACCTTC.

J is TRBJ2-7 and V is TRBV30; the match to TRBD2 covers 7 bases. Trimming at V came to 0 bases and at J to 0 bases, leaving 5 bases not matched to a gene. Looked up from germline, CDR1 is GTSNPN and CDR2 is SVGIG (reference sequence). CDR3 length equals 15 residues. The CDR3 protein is CAWSVGAGLSYEQYF. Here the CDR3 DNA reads TGTGCCTGGAGTGTGGGAGCGGGGCTCTCCTACGAGCAGTACTTC.

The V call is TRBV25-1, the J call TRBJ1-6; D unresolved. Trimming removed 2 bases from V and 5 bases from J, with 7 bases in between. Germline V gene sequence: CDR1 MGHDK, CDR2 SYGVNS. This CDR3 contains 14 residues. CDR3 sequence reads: CASSEGQNNSPLHF. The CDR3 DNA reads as TGTGCCAGCAGTGAAGGCCAGAATAATTCACCCCTCCACTTT.

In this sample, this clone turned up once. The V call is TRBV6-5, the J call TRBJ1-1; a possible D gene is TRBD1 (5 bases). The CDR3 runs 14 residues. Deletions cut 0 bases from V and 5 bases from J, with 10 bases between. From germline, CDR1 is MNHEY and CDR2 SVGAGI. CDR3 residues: CASSYSVSGTEAFF. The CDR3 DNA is TGTGCCAGCAGTTACTCGGTGTCAGGGACTGAAGCTTTCTTT.

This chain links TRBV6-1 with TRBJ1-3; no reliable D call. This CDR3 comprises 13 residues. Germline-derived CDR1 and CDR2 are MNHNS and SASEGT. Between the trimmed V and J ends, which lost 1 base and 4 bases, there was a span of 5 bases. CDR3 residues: CASSEGHGNTIYF. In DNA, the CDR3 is TGTGCCAGCAGTGAAGGGCACGGAAACACCATATATTTT.

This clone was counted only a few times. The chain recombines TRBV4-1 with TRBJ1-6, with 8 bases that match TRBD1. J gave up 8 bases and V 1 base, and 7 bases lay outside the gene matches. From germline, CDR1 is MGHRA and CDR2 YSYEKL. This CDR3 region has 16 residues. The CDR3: CASSQGTRTGYSPLHF. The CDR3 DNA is TGCGCCAGCAGCCAAGGAACTAGGACAGGGTATTCACCCCTCCACTTT.

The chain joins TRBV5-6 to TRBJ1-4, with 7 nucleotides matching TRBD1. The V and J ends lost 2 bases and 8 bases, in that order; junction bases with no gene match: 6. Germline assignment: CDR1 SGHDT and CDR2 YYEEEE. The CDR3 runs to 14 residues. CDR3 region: CASSLDRVSEKLFF. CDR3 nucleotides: TGTGCCAGCAGCTTAGACAGGGTGTCGGAAAAACTGTTTTTT. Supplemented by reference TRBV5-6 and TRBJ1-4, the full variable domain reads DAGVTQSPTHLIKTRGQQVTLRCSPKSGHDTVSWYQQALGQGPQFIFQYYEEEERQRGNFPDRFSGHQFPNYSSELNVNALLLGDSALYLCASSLDRVSEKLFFGSGTQLSVL.

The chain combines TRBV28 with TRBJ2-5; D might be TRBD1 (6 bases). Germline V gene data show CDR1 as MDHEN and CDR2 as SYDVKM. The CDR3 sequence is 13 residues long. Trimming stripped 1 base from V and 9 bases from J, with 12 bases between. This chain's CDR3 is CASSLYAGASQYF. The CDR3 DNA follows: TGTGCCAGCAGTTTATATGCAGGGGCGTCCCAGTACTTC. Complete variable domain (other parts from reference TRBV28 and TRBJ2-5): DVKVTQSSRYLVKRTGEKVFLECVQDMDHENMFWYRQDPGLGLRLIYFSYDVKMKEKGDIPEGYSVSREKKERFSLILESASTNQTSMYLCASSLYAGASQYFGPGTRLLVL.

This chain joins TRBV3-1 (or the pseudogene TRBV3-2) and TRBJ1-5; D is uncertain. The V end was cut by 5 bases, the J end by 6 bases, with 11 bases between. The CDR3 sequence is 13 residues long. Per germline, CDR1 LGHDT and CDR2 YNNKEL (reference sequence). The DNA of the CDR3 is TGTGCCAGCAGCGAAAATCGGGTTCAGCCCCAGCATTTT. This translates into CASSENRVQPQHF.

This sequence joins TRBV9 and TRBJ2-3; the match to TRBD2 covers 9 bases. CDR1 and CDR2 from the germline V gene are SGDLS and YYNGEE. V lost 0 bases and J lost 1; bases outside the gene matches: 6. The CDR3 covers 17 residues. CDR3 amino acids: CASSVDFWTSGTDTQYF. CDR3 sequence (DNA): TGTGCCAGCAGCGTAGATTTCTGGACTAGCGGCACAGATACGCAGTATTTT.

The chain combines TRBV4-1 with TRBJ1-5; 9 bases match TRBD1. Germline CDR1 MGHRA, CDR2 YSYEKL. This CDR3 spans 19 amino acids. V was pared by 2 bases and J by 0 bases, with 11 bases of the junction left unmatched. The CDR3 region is CASSQSVQGAFYSNQPQHF. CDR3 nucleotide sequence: TGCGCCAGCAGCCAATCGGTACAGGGGGCTTTCTATAGCAATCAGCCCCAGCATTTT.

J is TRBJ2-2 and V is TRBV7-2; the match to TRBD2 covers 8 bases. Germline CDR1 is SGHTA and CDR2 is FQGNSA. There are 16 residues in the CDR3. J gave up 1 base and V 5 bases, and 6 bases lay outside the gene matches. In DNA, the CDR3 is TGTGCCAGCAGCCTAGGACTAGCAAGGAACACCGGGGAGCTGTTTTTT. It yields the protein CASSLGLARNTGELFF.

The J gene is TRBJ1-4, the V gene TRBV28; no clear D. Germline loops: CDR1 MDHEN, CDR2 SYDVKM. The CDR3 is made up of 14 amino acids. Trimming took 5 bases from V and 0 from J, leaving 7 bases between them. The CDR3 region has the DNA TGTGCCAGCAGTGCGGTTGCAACTAATGAAAAACTGTTTTTT. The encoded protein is CASSAVATNEKLFF.

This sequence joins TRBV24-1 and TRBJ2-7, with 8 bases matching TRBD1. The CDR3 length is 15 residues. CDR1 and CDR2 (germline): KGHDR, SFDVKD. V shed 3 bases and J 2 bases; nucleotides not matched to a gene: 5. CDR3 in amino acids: CATSDPRTGTYEQYF. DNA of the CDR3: TGTGCCACCAGTGATCCGCGGACAGGGACCTACGAGCAGTACTTC.

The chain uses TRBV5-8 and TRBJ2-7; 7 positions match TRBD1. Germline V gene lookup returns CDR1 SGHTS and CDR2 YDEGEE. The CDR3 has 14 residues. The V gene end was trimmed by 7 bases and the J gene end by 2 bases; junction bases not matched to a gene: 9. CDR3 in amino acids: CASPTRDRTYEQYF. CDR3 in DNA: TGTGCCAGCCCGACGAGGGACAGAACCTACGAGCAGTACTTC.

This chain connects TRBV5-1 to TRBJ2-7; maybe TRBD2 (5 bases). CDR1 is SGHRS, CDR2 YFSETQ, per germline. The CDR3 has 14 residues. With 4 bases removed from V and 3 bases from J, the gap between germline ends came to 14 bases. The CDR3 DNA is TGCGCCAGCAGCCCCGGGGTAGGCGGCTACGAGCAGTACTTC. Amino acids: CASSPGVGGYEQYF.

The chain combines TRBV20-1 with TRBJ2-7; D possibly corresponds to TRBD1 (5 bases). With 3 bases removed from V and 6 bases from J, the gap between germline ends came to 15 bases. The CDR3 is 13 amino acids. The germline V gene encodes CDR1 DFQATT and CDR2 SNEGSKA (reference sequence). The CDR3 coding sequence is TGCAGTGCTAGTGTTGCAGGGCTGGGCGAGCAGTACTTC. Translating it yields CSASVAGLGEQYF.

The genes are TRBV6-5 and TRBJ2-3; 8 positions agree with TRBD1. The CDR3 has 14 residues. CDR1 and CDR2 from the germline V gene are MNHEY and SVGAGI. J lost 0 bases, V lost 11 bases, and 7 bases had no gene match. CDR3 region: CACRRDRSTDTQYF. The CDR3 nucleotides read TGTGCCTGTCGCCGGGACAGGAGCACAGATACGCAGTATTTT.

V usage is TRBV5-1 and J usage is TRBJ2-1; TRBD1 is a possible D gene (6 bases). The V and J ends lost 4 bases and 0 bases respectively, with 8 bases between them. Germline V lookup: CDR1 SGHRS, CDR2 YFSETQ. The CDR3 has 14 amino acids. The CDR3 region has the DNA TGCGCCAGCAGCCAGGGGAGCTCCTACAATGAGCAGTTCTTC. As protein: CASSQGSSYNEQFF. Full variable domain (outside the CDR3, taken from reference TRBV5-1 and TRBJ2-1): KAGVTQTPRYLIKTRGQQVTLSCSPISGHRSVSWYQQTPGQGLQFLFEYFSETQRNKGNFPGRFSGRQFSNSRSEMNVSTLELGDSALYLCASSQGSSYNEQFFGPGTRLTVL.

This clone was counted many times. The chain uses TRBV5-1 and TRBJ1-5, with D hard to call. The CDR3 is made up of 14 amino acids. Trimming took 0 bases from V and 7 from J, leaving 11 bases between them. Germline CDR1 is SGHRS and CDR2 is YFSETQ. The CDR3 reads CASSLGGPGQPQHF. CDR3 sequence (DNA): TGCGCCAGCAGCTTGGGAGGTCCTGGGCAGCCCCAGCATTTT.

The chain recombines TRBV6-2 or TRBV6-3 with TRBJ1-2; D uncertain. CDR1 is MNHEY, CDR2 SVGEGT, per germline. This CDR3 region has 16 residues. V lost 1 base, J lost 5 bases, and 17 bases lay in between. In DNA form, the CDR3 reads TGTGCCAGCAGTTACTTACAAAAACGACGGAGTTATGGCTACACCTTC. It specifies CASSYLQKRRSYGYTF.

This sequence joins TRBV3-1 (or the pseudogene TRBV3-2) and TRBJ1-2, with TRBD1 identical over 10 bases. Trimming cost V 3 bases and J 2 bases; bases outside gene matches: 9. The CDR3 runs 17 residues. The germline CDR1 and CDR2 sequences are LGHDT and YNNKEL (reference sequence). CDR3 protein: CASSHRRDRGPNYGYTF. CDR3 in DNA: TGTGCCAGCAGCCACCGCCGGGACAGGGGACCGAACTATGGCTACACCTTC.

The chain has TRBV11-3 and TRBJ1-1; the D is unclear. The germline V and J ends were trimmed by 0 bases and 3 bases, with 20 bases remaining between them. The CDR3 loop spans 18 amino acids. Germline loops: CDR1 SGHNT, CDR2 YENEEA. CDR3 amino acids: CASSLEVMAGFVDTEAFF. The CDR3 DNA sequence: TGTGCCAGCAGCTTAGAAGTCATGGCGGGGTTTGTGGACACTGAAGCTTTCTTT. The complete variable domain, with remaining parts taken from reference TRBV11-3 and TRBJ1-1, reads EAGVVQSPRYKIIEKKQPVAFWCNPISGHNTLYWYLQNLGQGPELLIRYENEEAVDDSQLPKDRFSAERLKGVDSTLKIQPAELGDSAVYLCASSLEVMAGFVDTEAFFGQGTRLTVV.

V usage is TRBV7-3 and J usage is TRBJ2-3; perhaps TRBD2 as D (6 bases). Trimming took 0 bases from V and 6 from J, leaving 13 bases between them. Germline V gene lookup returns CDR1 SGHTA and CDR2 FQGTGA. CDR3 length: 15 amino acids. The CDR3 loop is CASSLTGRGADTQYF. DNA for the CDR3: TGTGCCAGCAGCTTAACAGGGCGGGGAGCGGATACGCAGTATTTT.

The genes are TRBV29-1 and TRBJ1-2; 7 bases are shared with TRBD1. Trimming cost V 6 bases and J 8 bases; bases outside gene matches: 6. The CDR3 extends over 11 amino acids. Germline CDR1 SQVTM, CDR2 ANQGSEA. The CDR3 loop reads CSVQDRDGYTF. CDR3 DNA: TGCAGCGTCCAAGACAGGGACGGCTACACCTTC.

The chain's CDR3 is CASSVPPGGPGEQYF. The DNA of the CDR3 is TGCGCCAGCAGTGTGCCCCCCGGGGGGCCAGGGGAGCAGTACTTC. The rearrangement joins TRBV10-2 to TRBJ2-7; a possible D gene is TRBD2 (7 bases). The CDR3 totals 15 residues. Trimming left V 4 bases short and J 7 bases short, with 20 bases between. Germline lookup yields CDR1 WSHSY and CDR2 SAAADI.